A selection of T cell receptor beta chains follows, all from one sample in a study of response to subunit inactivated influenza vaccine. TCRdb re-derived calls from the RT-PCR reads in MiXCR, one entry per CDR3 protein. The sample holds around 490,000 distinct CDR3 sequences, approximately 7.6% seen once. Sample: PBMCs from blood, taken around 25 months after vaccination. Source of these receptors: a man between 50 and 69 years old who received an inactivated influenza vaccine. CDR3s include the opening cysteine and the closing phenylalanine or tryptophan. The D gene is left open where the match is weak. The size of a clone is reported for some rows only, either as once, few or many, or as a class for expanded clones.

j_call	v_call	d_call	clone_size	cdr3_nt	cdr3_aa
TRBJ2-5	TRBV7-2	TRBD2	many	TGTGCCAGCAGCTCTGGGACTAGCGGGGGATATGAGACCCAGTACTTC	CASSSGTSGGYETQYF
TRBJ2-2	TRBV5-1	NA	many	TGCGCCAGCAGCTTGGCAGATGACGGGGAGCTGTTTTTT	CASSLADDGELFF
TRBJ1-2	TRBV7-9	NA	many	TGTGCCAGCAGCCTTTTGACGGTAGTAGTAGGCTACACCTTC	CASSLLTVVVGYTF
TRBJ2-7	TRBV5-1	NA	NA	TGCGCCAGCAGCTTGGATGTGGCGACCTACGAGCAGTACTTC	CASSLDVATYEQYF
TRBJ2-1	TRBV20-1	TRBD2	many	TGCAGTGCCCACCGGGGGGACCGGCGGATTTACAATGAGCAGTTCTTC	CSAHRGDRRIYNEQFF
TRBJ2-3	TRBV7-2	NA	few	TGTGCCAGCAGCTCCCCCGTGGCAATTTGGTATTTT	CASSSPVAIWYF
TRBJ1-4	TRBV3-1	NA	many	TGTGCCAGCAGCCAAGTCGGAGAAAAACTGTTTTTT	CASSQVGEKLFF
TRBJ1-1	TRBV15	NA	NA	TGTGCCACCAGCAGAGATAAAATTTTTGAGGTGAACACTGAAGCTTTCTTT	CATSRDKIFEVNTEAFF
TRBJ2-3	TRBV6-2/TRBV6-3	NA	NA	TGTGCCAGCAGTTACTCGATGTTTTTCTCCCCCCCGGGGAGAGATACGCAGTATTTT	CASSYSMFFSPPGRDTQYF
TRBJ2-5	TRBV6-1	NA	NA	TGTGCCAGCAGTGAAATTACGGAGTCGACCCAGTACTTC	CASSEITESTQYF
TRBJ2-3	TRBV3-1	TRBD2	few	TGTGCCAGCAGCCGTGAAGCGGGGGGGCCAGATACGCAGTATTTT	CASSREAGGPDTQYF
TRBJ2-7	TRBV15	NA	NA	NA	CATSRDRVGRGADF
TRBJ2-3	TRBV11-2	NA	many	TGTGCCAGCAGCCCTTTTAGCACAGATACGCAGTATTTT	CASSPFSTDTQYF
TRBJ2-7	TRBV28	TRBD2	NA	TGTGCCAGCAGTTTAGCCGGAACTAGCGGGAGGGCGAGCGAGCAGTACTTC	CASSLAGTSGRASEQYF
TRBJ2-1	TRBV6-2/TRBV6-3	TRBD1	few	TGTGCCAGCAGTTACGCAGGGGGCATCGCCTCCTACAATGAGCAGTTCTTC	CASSYAGGIASYNEQFF
TRBJ2-1	TRBV21-1	NA	NA	TGTGCCAGAAGGACAGCATACAATGAGCAGTTCTTC	CARRTAYNEQFF
TRBJ2-1	TRBV6-5	TRBD2	many	TGTGCCAGCAGTTACATAACCGGGACTAGCGGGTCTAATGAGCAGTTCTTC	CASSYITGTSGSNEQFF
TRBJ2-3	TRBV9	NA	few	TGTGCCAGCAGCGCCCTAACGGGTGGCTCAGATACGCAGTATTTT	CASSALTGGSDTQYF
TRBJ2-5	TRBV4-3	NA	many	TGCGCCAGCAGCAGACTACCGCAAGAGACCCAGTACTTC	CASSRLPQETQYF
TRBJ2-3	TRBV20-1	NA	few	TGCAGTGCTAGAGAGCTAGAGGCGCAGTATTTT	CSARELEAQYF
TRBJ2-7	TRBV20-1	NA	many	TGCAGTGCTAAAAAGGGCCCGAACGAGCAGTACTTC	CSAKKGPNEQYF
TRBJ1-3	TRBV20-1	TRBD1	NA	TGCAGTGCTTCGGGACAGGGCGTTTCTGGAAACACCATATATTTT	CSASGQGVSGNTIYF
TRBJ2-7	TRBV6-2/TRBV6-3	NA	NA	TGTGCCAGCCGGGGGAGGAGCCTCTACGAGCAGTACTTC	CASRGRSLYEQYF
TRBJ2-3	TRBV20-1	TRBD1	NA	TGCAGTGCTGGACGGACAGGACCCACAGATACGCAGTATTTT	CSAGRTGPTDTQYF
TRBJ2-7	TRBV6-2/TRBV6-3	TRBD1	NA	TGTGCCAGCAGTACCCTCCGGGACAGCACCTACGAGCAGTACTTC	CASSTLRDSTYEQYF
TRBJ2-1	TRBV24-1	TRBD2	many	TGTGCCACCAGTGAACCCCGGGAGGGTACAGGTGAGCAGTTCTTC	CATSEPREGTGEQFF